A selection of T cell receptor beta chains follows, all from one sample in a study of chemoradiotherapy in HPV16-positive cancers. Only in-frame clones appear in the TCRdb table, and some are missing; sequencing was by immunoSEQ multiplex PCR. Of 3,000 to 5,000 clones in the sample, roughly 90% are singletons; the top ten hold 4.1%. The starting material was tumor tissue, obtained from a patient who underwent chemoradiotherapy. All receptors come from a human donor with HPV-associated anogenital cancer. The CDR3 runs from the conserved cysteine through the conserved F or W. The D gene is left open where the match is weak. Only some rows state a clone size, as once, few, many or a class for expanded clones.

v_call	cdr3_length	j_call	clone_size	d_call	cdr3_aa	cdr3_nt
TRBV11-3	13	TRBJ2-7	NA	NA	CASSLEQGSEQYF	TGTGCCAGCAGCTTAGAACAGGGCAGCGAGCAGTACTTC
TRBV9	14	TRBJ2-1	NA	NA	CASSASGIFNEQFF	TGTGCCAGCAGCGCCTCAGGGATTTTCAATGAGCAGTTCTTC
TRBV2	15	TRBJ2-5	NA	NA	CASTPWAALQGTQYF	TGTGCCAGCACCCCCTGGGCAGCCCTCCAAGGGACCCAGTACTTC
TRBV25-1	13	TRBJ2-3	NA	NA	CASYRDTTDTQYF	TGTGCCAGCTACAGGGATACCACAGATACGCAGTATTTT
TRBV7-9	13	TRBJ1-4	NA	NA	CASSLVVNEKLFF	TGTGCCAGCAGCTTAGTAGTAAATGAAAAACTGTTTTTT
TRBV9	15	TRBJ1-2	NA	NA	CASSVGAGWGGGYTF	TGTGCCAGCAGCGTAGGGGCAGGGTGGGGCGGAGGCTACACCTTC
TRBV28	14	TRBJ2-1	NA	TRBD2	CASHLAGGSNEQFF	TGTGCCAGCCATCTAGCGGGGGGAAGCAATGAGCAGTTCTTC
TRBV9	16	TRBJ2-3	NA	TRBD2	CASSGGTSGLTDTQYF	TGTGCCAGCAGCGGTGGGACTAGCGGGTTAACAGATACGCAGTATTTT
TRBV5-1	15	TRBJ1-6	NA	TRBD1	CASSLAGQGVSPLHF	TGCGCCAGCAGCTTGGCGGGACAGGGAGTTTCACCCCTCCACTTT
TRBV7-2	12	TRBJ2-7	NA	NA	CASSFDGGGQYF	TGTGCCAGCAGCTTCGACGGGGGCGGGCAGTACTTC
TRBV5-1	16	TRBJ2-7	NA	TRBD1	CASSPEQGAASYEQYF	TGCGCCAGCAGCCCCGAACAGGGGGCTGCTTCCTACGAGCAGTACTTC
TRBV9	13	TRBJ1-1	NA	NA	CASSVGGVGEAFF	TGTGCCAGCAGCGTAGGAGGGGTTGGTGAAGCTTTCTTT
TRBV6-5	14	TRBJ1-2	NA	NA	CASRPTGRDYGYTF	TGTGCCAGCAGACCCACAGGGAGGGATTATGGCTACACCTTC
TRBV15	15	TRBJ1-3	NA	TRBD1	CATSRGTGVGNTIYF	TGTGCCACCAGCAGAGGAACAGGGGTTGGAAACACCATATATTTT
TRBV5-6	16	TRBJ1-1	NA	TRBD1	CASSLFGTGGNTKAFF	TGTGCCAGCAGCTTGTTCGGGACAGGGGGCAACACTAAAGCTTTCTTT
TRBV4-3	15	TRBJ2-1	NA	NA	CASSQQSREDNEQFF	TGCGCCAGCAGCCAACAATCCAGGGAGGACAATGAGCAGTTCTTC
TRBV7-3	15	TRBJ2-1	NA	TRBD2	CASSQQVAGNNEQFF	TGTGCCAGCAGCCAACAAGTAGCGGGGAACAATGAGCAGTTCTTC
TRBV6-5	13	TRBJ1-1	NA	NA	CASSYSRGTEAFF	TGTGCCAGCAGTTACTCACGGGGGACTGAAGCTTTCTTT
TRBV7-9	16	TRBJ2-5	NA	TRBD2	CASSLGAGGNFETQYF	TGTGCCAGCAGCCTGGGGGCGGGGGGTAACTTCGAGACCCAGTACTTC
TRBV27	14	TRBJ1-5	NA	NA	CASSSWEGSQPQHF	TGTGCCAGCAGTTCTTGGGAGGGGAGCCAGCCCCAGCATTTT
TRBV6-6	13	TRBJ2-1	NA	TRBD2	CASSQRGDNEQFF	TGTGCCAGCAGTCAGCGGGGCGACAATGAGCAGTTCTTC
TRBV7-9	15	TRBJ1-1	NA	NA	CASSLDRARGTEAFF	TGTGCCAGCAGCTTAGATAGGGCCCGAGGGACTGAAGCTTTCTTT
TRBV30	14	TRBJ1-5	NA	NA	CAWGAGRENQPQHF	TGTGCCTGGGGGGCGGGACGGGAAAATCAGCCCCAGCATTTT
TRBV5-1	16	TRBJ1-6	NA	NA	CASSLALTAYGSPLHF	TGCGCCAGCAGCTTGGCTCTGACAGCTTACGGTTCACCCCTCCACTTT
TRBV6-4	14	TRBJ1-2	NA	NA	CASNDPGRGSGYTF	TGTGCCAGCAACGACCCCGGGAGGGGCAGTGGCTACACCTTC
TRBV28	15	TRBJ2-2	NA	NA	CASSPPRGNTGELFF	TGTGCCAGCAGTCCACCCCGAGGAAACACCGGGGAGCTGTTTTTT
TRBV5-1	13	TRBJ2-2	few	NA	CASSTRSTGELFF	TGCGCCAGCAGCACGAGAAGCACCGGGGAGCTGTTTTTT
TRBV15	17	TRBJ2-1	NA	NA	CATSRTRLGPEGNEQFF	TGTGCCACCAGCAGGACGAGGTTGGGCCCGGAGGGGAATGAGCAGTTCTTC
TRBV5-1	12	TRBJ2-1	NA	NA	CASSLGGDEQFF	TGCGCCAGCAGCTTGGGTGGGGATGAGCAGTTCTTC